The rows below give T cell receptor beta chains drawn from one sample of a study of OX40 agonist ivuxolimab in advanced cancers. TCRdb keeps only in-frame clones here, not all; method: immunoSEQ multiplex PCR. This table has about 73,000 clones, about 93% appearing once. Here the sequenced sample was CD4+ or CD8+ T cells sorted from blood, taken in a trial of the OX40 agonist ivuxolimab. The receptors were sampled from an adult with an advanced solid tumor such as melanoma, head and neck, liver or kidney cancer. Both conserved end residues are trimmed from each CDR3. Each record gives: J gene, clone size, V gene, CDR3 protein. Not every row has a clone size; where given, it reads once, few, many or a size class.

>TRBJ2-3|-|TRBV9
ASSPALTDTQY
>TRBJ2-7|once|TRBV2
ASNPAVHEQY
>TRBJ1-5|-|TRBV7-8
ASSLGPDQPQH
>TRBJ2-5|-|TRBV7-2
ASSRDSQETQY
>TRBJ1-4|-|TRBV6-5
ASSRGQSNEKLF
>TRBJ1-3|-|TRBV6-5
ASSLTGPTGNTIY
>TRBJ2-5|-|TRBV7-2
ASSLDRGVTQY
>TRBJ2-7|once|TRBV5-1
ASSLATTSYEQY
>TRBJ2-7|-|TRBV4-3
ASSQQGGEQY
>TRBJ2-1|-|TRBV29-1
SVTGTSGSSYNEQF
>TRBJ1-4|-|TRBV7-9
ASSLESPTNEKLF
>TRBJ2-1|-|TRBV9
ASSGATGGFNEQF
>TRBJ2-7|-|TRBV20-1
SAKDYREQY
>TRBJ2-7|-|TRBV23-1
ASIGGLDEQY
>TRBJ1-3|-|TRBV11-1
ASSLWGGDSGNTIY
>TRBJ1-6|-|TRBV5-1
ASSQDYNSPLH
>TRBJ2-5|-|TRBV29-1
SARPPQETQY
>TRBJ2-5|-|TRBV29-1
SVELFRTEETQY
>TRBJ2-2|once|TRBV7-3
ASRGTGLVNTGELF
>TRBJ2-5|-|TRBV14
ASSHLGTEETQY
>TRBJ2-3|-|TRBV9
ASSVVLAGGLHTQY
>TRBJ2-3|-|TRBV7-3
ASSSILTGGPDTQY
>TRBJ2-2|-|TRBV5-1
ASSFLAVNTGELF
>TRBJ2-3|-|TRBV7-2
ASSPPNSGRTDTQY
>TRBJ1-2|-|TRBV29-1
SAGQENYGYT
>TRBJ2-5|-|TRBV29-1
SVDSGIETQY
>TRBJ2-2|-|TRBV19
ASRGGRALVGELF
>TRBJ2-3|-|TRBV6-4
ASSPDRGGTDTQY
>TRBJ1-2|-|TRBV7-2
ASSYRTANGYT
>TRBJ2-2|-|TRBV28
ASSFWAGSKTGELF
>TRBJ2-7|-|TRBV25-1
ASSEMGAGGLYEQY
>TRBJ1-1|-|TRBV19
ASSIDMGKNTEAF
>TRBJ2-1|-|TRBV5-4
ASSLPGPRDEQF
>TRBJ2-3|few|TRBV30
AWGMVGGPDTQY
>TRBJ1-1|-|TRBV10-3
ATGQRINTEAF